This T cell receptor beta chain was sequenced for a study of blood T cell repertoires in COVID-19. The V and J ends lost 5 bases and 4 bases respectively, with 21 bases between them. The germline gives CDR1 LGHNT, CDR2 FRNRAP. CDR3 length equals 17 residues. The assay was immunoSEQ multiplex PCR, and TCRdb's table has in-frame clones only and misses some. The table records over 200,000 clones, approximately 88% of them present only once. The rearrangement joins TRBV12-5 to TRBJ2-4; D remains ambiguous. The sequenced sample consisted of PBMCs or T cells enriched from blood (not recorded which). This receptor was identified in a woman aged 40 to 50 with acute COVID-19. Written as DNA, the CDR3 is TGTGCTAGTGGTCACGGCCTCGGCGTCAGGAAAAAAAACATTCAGTACTTC. This encodes CASGHGLGVRKKNIQYF.